These 5 T cell receptor beta chains share one sample of origin, sequenced in a study of T cell repertoires in cytomegalovirus infection. TCRdb reprocessed the reads with MiXCR, giving one entry per CDR3 protein. This table has 200,000 to 300,000 distinct CDR3 sequences, around 8.7% appearing once. The material sequenced was PBMCs. These receptor sequences come from a human donor in good health (CMV status not recorded). Some clones in this sample may be carry-over from other donors' samples.

This clonotype was counted only a few times. The rearrangement uses TRBV6-6 and TRBJ2-7; D perhaps matches TRBD1 (6 bases). V was clipped by 5 bases and J by 0 bases, with 20 bases between them. The CDR3 is made up of 17 amino acids. Germline values: CDR1 MNHNY, CDR2 SVGAGI (reference sequence). CDR3 residues: CASSGAHRVWGSYEQYF. CDR3 nucleotides: TGTGCCAGCAGTGGAGCCCACAGGGTGTGGGGCTCCTACGAGCAGTACTTC.

There are a few counts of this clonotype. The V call is TRBV7-2, the J call TRBJ1-3; weak D call: TRBD1 (5 bases). Germline V gene data show CDR1 as SGHTA and CDR2 as FQGNSA. V shed 5 bases and J shed 4 bases, with 15 bases lying between them. This CDR3 is built from 15 residues. The CDR3, as DNA: TGTGCCAGCAGCCCACCCGGGACGGCGGGAAACACCATATATTTT. Translating it yields CASSPPGTAGNTIYF.

This clonotype has more than one count but fewer than ten. The gene calls are TRBV10-2 and TRBJ1-5; possible D gene TRBD1, 6 bases. The CDR3 consists of 13 residues. The germline CDR1 and CDR2 sequences are WSHSY and SAAADI. With 10 bases removed from V and 4 bases from J, the gap between germline ends came to 14 bases. CDR3 sequence reads: CATRGQSNQPQHF. CDR3 DNA sequence: TGCGCCACGCGGGGGCAGTCTAATCAGCCCCAGCATTTT.

This clonotype was seen ten or more times. The V call is TRBV6-1, the J call TRBJ2-2; D is ambiguous. CDR1 and CDR2 from the germline V gene are MNHNS and SASEGT. The ends were cut back, 5 bases at V and 2 bases at J, with 15 bases in the middle. CDR3 length: 16 amino acids. The CDR3 region is CASSKGQTVNTGELFF. As DNA, the CDR3 is TGTGCCAGCAGTAAAGGTCAGACGGTTAACACCGGGGAGCTGTTTTTT.

This clonotype was detected many times. In nucleotides, the CDR3 is TGTGCCAGCAGCTTAGGTACCCTTGATGAGCAGTTCTTC. The encoded protein is CASSLGTLDEQFF. The V call is TRBV7-9, the J call TRBJ2-1; no clear D. The CDR3 totals 13 residues. Germline assignment: CDR1 SEHNR and CDR2 FQNEAQ (reference sequence). V shed 1 base and J shed 8 bases, with 9 bases lying between them.